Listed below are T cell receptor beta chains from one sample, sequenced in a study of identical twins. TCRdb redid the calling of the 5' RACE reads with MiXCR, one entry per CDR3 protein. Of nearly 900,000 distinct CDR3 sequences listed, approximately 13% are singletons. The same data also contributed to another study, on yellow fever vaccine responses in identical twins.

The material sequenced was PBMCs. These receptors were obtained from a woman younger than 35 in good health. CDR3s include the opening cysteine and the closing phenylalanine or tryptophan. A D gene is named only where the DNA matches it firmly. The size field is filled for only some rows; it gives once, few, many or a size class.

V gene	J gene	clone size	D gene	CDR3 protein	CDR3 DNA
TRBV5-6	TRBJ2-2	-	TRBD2	CASSLGTSGINTGELFF	TGTGCCAGCAGCTTGGGTACTAGCGGGATTAACACCGGGGAGCTGTTTTTT
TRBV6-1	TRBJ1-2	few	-	CASGQAGTAPYGYTF	TGTGCCAGCGGGCAAGCGGGCACGGCCCCCTATGGCTACACCTTC
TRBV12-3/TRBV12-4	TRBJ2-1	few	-	CASSFGRPEQFF	TGTGCCAGCAGCTTTGGCAGGCCCGAGCAGTTCTTC
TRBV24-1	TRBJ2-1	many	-	CATSSPYNEQFF	TGTGCCACCTCCTCCCCCTACAATGAGCAGTTCTTC
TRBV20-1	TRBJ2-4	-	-	CSARGSHLAKNIQYF	TGCAGTGCTAGGGGGTCCCACCTAGCCAAAAACATTCAGTACTTC
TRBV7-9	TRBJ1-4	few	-	CASTARGTTNEKLFF	TGTGCCAGCACTGCAAGGGGTACCACTAATGAAAAACTGTTTTTT
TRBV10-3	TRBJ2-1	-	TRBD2	CAINPSGYNEQFF	TGTGCCATCAATCCTAGCGGCTACAATGAGCAGTTCTTC
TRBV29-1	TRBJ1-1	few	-	CSVELGDTEAFF	TGCAGCGTTGAGTTGGGTGACACTGAAGCTTTCTTT
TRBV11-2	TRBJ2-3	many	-	CASSLEWSYTDTQYF	TGTGCCAGCAGCTTAGAATGGTCCTACACAGATACGCAGTATTTT
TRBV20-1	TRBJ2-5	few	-	CSARVRPAQETQYF	TGCAGTGCTAGAGTGAGACCAGCTCAAGAGACCCAGTACTTC
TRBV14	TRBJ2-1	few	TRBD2	CASSLSTGGRYNEQFF	TGTGCCAGCAGCCTCTCCACGGGAGGGAGATACAATGAGCAGTTCTTC
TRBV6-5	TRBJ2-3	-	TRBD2	CASSFSGRAMTDTQYF	TGTGCCAGCAGTTTCAGCGGGAGGGCCATGACAGATACGCAGTATTTT
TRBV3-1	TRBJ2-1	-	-	CASSPGGLGNEQFF	TGTGCCAGCAGCCCGGGGGGCCTGGGGAATGAGCAGTTCTTC
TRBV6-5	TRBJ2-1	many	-	CASSTGKEQFF	TGTGCCAGCAGTACAGGGAAAGAGCAGTTCTTC
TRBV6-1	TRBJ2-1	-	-	CASYHRDGGNEQFF	TGTGCCAGCTATCACAGGGACGGGGGGAATGAGCAGTTCTTC
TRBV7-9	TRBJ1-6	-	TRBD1	CASSTRGPGQGNSPLHF	TGTGCCAGCAGCACTCGGGGACCGGGACAGGGTAATTCACCCCTCCACTTT
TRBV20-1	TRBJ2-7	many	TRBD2	CSATGTSSYEQYF	TGCAGTGCCACCGGGACTAGCTCCTACGAGCAGTACTTC
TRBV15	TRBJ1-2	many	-	CATSTAPNYGYTF	TGTGCCACCAGCACCGCCCCGAACTATGGCTACACCTTC
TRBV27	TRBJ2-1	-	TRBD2	CASTSAGGRPSYNEQFF	TGTGCCAGCACCTCAGCGGGGGGGAGACCCTCCTACAATGAGCAGTTCTTC